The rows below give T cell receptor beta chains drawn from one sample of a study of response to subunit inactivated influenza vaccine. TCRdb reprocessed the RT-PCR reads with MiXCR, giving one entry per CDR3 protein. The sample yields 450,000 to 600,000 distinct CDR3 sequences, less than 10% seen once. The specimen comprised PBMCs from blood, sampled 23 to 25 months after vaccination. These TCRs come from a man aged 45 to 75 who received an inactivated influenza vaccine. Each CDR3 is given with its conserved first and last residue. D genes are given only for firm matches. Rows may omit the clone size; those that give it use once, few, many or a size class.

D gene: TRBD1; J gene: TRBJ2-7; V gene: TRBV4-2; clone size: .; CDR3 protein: CASSREDRGYEQYF; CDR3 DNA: TGTGCCAGCAGCCGAGAAGACAGGGGCTACGAGCAGTACTTC
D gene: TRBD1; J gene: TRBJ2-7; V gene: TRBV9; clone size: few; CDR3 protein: CASSVGGTAYEQYF; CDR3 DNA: TGTGCCAGCAGCGTAGGTGGGACAGCGTACGAGCAGTACTTC
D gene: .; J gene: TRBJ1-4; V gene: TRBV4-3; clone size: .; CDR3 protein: CASSGSAGRNEKLFF; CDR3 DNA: TGCGCCAGCAGCGGTTCGGCAGGGCGTAATGAAAAACTGTTTTTT
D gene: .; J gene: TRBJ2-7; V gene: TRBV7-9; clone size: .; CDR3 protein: CASSVTYEQYF; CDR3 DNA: TGTGCCAGCAGTGTTACCTACGAGCAGTACTTC
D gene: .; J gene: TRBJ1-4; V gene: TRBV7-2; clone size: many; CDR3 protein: CASSLELNEKLFF; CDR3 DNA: TGTGCCAGCAGCTTAGAGCTGAACGAAAAACTGTTTTTT
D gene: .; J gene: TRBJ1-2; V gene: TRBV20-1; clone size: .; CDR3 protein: CSARSRRTYGYTF; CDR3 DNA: TGCAGTGCGAGATCCCGCAGAACGTATGGCTACACCTTC
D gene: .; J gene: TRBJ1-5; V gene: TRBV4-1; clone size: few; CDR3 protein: CASSQESHQPQHF; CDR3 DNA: TGCGCCAGCAGCCAGGAATCGCATCAGCCCCAGCATTTT
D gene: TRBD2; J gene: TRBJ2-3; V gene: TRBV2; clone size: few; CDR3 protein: CASSELAGGADTQYF; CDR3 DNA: TGTGCCAGCAGTGAACTTGCGGGGGGGGCAGATACGCAGTATTTT
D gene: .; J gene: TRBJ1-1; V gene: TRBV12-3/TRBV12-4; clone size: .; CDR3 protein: CASSLAAQGTEAFF; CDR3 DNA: TGTGCCAGCAGTTTAGCGGCGCAGGGCACTGAAGCTTTCTTT
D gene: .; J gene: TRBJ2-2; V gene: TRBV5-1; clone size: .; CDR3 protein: CASSWQGPPTGELFF; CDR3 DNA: TGCGCCAGCAGCTGGCAGGGCCCGCCCACCGGGGAGCTGTTTTTT
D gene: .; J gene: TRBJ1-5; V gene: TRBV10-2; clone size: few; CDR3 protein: CASSEPSNSNQPQHF; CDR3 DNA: TGCGCCAGCAGTGAACCCAGCAATAGCAATCAGCCCCAGCATTTT
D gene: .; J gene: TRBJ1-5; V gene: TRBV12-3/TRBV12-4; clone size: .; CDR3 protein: CASSSEGGTTSNQPQHF; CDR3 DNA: TGTGCCAGCAGTTCTGAGGGCGGGACAACTAGCAATCAGCCCCAGCATTTT
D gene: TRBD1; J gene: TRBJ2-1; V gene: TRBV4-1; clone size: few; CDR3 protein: CASSRNPGQRFDEQFF; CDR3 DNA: TGCGCCAGCAGCCGCAACCCGGGACAGCGGTTCGATGAGCAGTTCTTC
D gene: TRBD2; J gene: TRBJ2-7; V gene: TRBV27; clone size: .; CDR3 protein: CASSLQRERAEQYF; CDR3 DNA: TGTGCCAGCAGTTTGCAGCGGGAGCGCGCCGAGCAGTACTTC
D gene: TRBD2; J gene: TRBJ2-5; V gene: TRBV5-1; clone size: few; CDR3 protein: CASSLGWSSGGQETQYF; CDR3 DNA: TGCGCCAGCAGCTTGGGCTGGAGTAGCGGGGGACAAGAGACCCAGTACTTC
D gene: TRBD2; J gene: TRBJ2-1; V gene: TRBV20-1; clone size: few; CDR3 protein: CSAPPWGGSSYNEQFF; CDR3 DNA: TGCAGTGCCCCGCCTTGGGGCGGGAGCTCCTACAATGAGCAGTTCTTC
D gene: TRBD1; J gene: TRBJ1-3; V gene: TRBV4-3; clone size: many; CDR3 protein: CASSPLASGGFGNTIYF; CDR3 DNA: TGCGCCAGCAGCCCTCTGGCGTCAGGGGGCTTTGGAAACACCATATATTTT
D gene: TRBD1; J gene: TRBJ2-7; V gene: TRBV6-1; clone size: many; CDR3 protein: CASSGLPGQGVEQYF; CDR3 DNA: TGTGCCAGCAGTGGGTTACCGGGACAGGGAGTCGAGCAGTACTTC
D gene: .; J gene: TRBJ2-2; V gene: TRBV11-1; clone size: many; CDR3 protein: CASSLESVNTGELFF; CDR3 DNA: TGTGCCAGCAGCTTAGAGTCGGTGAACACCGGGGAGCTGTTTTTT
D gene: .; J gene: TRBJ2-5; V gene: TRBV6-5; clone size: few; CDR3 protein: CASSYSQGRETQYF; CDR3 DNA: TGTGCCAGCAGTTACTCCCAGGGTAGGGAGACCCAGTACTTC
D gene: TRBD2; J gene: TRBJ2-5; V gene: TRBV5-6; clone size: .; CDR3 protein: CASSQRLAGVQETQYF; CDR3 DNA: TGTGCCAGCAGCCAGCGACTAGCGGGAGTACAAGAGACCCAGTACTTC
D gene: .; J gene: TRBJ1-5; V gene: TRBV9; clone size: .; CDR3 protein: CASSVDLRGQPQHF; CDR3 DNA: TGTGCCAGCAGCGTAGATTTAAGGGGTCAGCCCCAGCATTTT
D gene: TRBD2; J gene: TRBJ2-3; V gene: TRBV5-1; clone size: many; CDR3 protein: CASSPRTSGGPDTQYF; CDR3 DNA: TGCGCCAGCAGCCCGAGGACTAGCGGGGGGCCAGATACGCAGTATTTT
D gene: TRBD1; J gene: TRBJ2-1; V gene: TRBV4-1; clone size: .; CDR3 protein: CASSPSPGGLSSYNEQFF; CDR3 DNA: TGCGCCAGCAGCCCCTCCCCAGGGGGCCTCAGCTCCTACAATGAGCAGTTCTTC
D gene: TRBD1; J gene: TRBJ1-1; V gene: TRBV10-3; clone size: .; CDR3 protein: CATRQGTTEAFF; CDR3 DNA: TGTGCCACACGACAGGGGACCACTGAAGCTTTCTTT
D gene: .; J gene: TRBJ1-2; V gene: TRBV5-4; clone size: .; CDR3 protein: CASSLDQTRNYGYTF; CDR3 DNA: TGTGCCAGCAGCTTGGATCAGACCCGCAACTATGGCTACACCTTC
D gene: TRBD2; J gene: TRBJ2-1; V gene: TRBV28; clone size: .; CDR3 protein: CASSYPGLAGSPPYNEQFF; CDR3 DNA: TGTGCCAGCAGCTATCCGGGACTAGCGGGTTCTCCCCCCTACAATGAGCAGTTCTTC
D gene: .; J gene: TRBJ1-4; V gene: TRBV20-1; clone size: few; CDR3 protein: CSARGRGEKLFF; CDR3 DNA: TGCAGTGCTAGAGGCCGAGGTGAAAAACTGTTTTTT
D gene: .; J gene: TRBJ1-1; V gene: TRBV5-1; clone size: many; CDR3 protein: CASSTEDSMNTEAFF; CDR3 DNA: TGCGCCAGCAGCACAGAGGACTCCATGAACACTGAAGCTTTCTTT
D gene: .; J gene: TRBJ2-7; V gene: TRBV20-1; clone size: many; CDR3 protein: CSASELSYEQYF; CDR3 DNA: TGCAGTGCTAGTGAACTGTCCTACGAGCAGTACTTC
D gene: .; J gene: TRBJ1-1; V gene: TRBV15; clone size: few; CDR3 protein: CATSREVLNTEAFF; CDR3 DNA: TGTGCCACCAGCAGAGAGGTTCTGAACACTGAAGCTTTCTTT
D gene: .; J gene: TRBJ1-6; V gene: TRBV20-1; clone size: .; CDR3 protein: CSAGGGTYNSPLHF; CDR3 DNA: TGCAGTGCTGGAGGGGGGACCTATAATTCACCCCTCCACTTT
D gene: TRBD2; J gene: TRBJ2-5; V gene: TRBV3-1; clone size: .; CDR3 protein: CASSPNSGRAPQYF; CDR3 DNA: TGTGCCAGCAGCCCCAATAGCGGGAGGGCCCCACAGTACTTC
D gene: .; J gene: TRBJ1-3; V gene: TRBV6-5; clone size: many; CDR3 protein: CASSYRPFGSGNTIYF; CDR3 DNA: TGTGCCAGCAGTTACCGCCCCTTCGGGTCTGGAAACACCATATATTTT
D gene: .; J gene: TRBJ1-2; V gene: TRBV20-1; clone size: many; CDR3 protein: CSARDPNYGYTF; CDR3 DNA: TGCAGTGCTAGAGATCCCAACTATGGCTACACCTTC
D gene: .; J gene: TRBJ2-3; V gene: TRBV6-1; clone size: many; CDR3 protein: CAGAGAISHGTDTQYF; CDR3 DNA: TGTGCCGGCGCTGGGGCCATAAGCCATGGCACAGATACGCAGTATTTT
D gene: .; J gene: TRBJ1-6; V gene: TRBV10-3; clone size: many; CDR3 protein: CAISESTVSPLHF; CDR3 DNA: TGTGCCATCAGTGAGTCGACAGTTTCACCCCTCCACTTT
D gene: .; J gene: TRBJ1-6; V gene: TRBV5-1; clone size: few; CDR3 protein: CASSLEGRQDNSPLHF; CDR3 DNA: TGCGCCAGCAGCTTGGAGGGACGCCAAGATAATTCACCCCTCCACTTT
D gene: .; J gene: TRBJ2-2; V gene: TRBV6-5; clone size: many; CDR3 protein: CASSWGRANTGELFF; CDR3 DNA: TGTGCCAGCAGTTGGGGGAGAGCGAACACCGGGGAGCTGTTTTTT
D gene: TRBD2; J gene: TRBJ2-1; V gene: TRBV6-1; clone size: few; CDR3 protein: CASSNGLVPLNEQFF; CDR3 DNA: TGTGCCAGCAGCAACGGACTAGTCCCCCTGAATGAGCAGTTCTTC
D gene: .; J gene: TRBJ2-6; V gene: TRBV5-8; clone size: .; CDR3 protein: CASSLSVSGANVLTF; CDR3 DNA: TGTGCCAGCAGCTTAAGCGTCTCTGGGGCCAACGTCCTGACTTTC
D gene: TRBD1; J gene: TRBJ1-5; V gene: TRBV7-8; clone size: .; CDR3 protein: CASSFTGALGNQPQHF; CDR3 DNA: TGTGCCAGCAGCTTCACAGGGGCGTTAGGCAATCAGCCCCAGCATTTT
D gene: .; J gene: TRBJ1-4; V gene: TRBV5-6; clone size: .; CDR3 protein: CASSLGLARGDEKLFF; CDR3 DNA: TGTGCCAGCAGCTTGGGTTTGGCAAGGGGCGATGAAAAACTGTTTTTT